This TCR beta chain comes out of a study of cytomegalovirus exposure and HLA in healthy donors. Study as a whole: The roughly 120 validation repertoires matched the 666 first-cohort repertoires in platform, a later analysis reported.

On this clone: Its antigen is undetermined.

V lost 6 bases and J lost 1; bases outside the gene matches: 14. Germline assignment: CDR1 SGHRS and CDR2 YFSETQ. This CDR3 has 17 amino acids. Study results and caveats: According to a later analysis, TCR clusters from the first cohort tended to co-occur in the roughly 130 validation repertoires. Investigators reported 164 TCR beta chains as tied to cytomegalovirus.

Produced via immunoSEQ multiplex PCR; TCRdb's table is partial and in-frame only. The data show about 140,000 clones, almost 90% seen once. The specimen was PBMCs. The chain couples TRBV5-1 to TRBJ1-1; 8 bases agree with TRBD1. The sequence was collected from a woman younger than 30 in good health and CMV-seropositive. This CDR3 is CASMKNSQGGRNTEAFF. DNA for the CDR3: TGCGCCAGCATGAAGAATTCACAGGGGGGCCGGAACACTGAAGCTTTCTTT.